This TCR beta chain emerged from a study of regulatory T cells in long-lasting Graves disease. Study context: By definition, persistent Graves' disease involved antithyroid drugs for over 5 years alongside positive TSH receptor antibodies. Overall study findings and caveats: With approximately 2,500 shared public clonotypes, persistent patients exceeded new patients, who shared 966.

Time point given: persistent/refractory GD, antithyroid drugs over 5 years with positive TRAb. Extracted RNA from PBMCs served as the source of the TCR library. This clonotype appeared many times. Its specificity is not known. For TCR beta, libraries came from iRepertoire HTBI primers and Arm-PCR of CDR3 regions. TCRdb analysed the multiplex PCR reads with MiXCR anew, one entry per CDR3 protein. The table shows a few hundred thousand distinct CDR3 sequences, with roughly 21% occurring only once. The CDR3 covers 14 residues. Germline assignment: CDR1 MNHEY and CDR2 SMNVEV (reference sequence). Deletions cut 2 bases from V and 10 bases from J, with 15 bases between.

The V call is TRBV27, the J call TRBJ1-5, with D unclear. The receptor's source is a female donor with Graves disease. This specimen consisted of peripheral blood mononuclear cells (PBMCs), obtained when the disease was refractory, from a patient treated with antithyroid drugs. The CDR3 spells CASSLSGGIHPQHF. In DNA, the CDR3 is TGTGCCAGCAGTTTAAGCGGCGGAATTCATCCCCAGCATTTT.